Listed below are T cell receptor beta chains from one sample, sequenced in a study of CD8+CD57+ T cells in acquired aplastic anemia. MiXCR, applied by TCRdb to the reads, yields one record per CDR3 protein. The top ten clones hold 0.7% to 1% of a sample with 450,000 to 600,000 distinct CDR3 sequences, around 30% of them seen once. Sequencing input: sorted CD4+, CD8+, or CD8+CD57+ T cells (not recorded which) from PBMCs. The receptors come from a human donor with aplastic anemia. The CDR3 runs from the conserved cysteine through the conserved F or W. A D gene is named only where the DNA matches it firmly. Size values are once, few and many counts, or a class for expanded clones, and some rows have none.

D gene,V gene,clone size,J gene,CDR3 protein,CDR3 DNA
-,TRBV6-4,many,TRBJ1-2,CASTLPHYGYTF,TGTGCCAGCACCCTTCCCCACTATGGCTACACCTTC
-,TRBV6-5,many,TRBJ1-5,CASSNNNQPQHF,TGTGCCAGCAGTAACAACAATCAGCCCCAGCATTTT
TRBD1,TRBV19,-,TRBJ2-7,CASSLGQGSDEQYF,TGTGCCAGTAGCTTGGGACAGGGCTCCGACGAGCAGTACTTC
-,TRBV6-1,few,TRBJ1-1,CASSATGDTEAFF,TGTGCCAGCAGTGCTACAGGCGACACTGAAGCTTTCTTT
TRBD1,TRBV6-2/TRBV6-3,few,TRBJ1-5,CASSNDRGSQPQHF,TGTGCCAGCAGTAACGACAGGGGAAGCCAGCCCCAGCATTTT
-,TRBV12-3/TRBV12-4,many,TRBJ1-5,CASSLEHQPQHF,TGTGCCAGCAGTCTAGAGCATCAGCCCCAGCATTTT
-,TRBV29-1,many,TRBJ2-1,CSVDRANNEQFF,TGCAGCGTGGATCGGGCTAACAATGAGCAGTTCTTC
-,TRBV7-7,few,TRBJ2-3,CASSSRLPVEGSTDTQYF,TGTGCTAGCAGCTCCCGACTTCCCGTGGAAGGCAGCACAGATACGCAGTATTTT
TRBD1,TRBV5-1,few,TRBJ1-1,CASSLTGAGAEAFF,TGCGCCAGCAGCCTTACAGGGGCTGGGGCTGAAGCTTTCTTT
-,TRBV7-2,many,TRBJ1-2,CASSPEGGRGGGYTF,TGTGCCAGCAGCCCCGAGGGGGGGCGAGGGGGAGGCTACACCTTC
-,TRBV12-3/TRBV12-4,few,TRBJ2-7,CASSLGSREQYF,TGTGCCAGCAGTTTAGGTTCAAGGGAGCAGTACTTC
-,TRBV2,-,TRBJ1-2,CASRASSYIF,TGTGCCAGCAGGGCATCAAGCTACATCTTC
-,TRBV12-3/TRBV12-4,few,TRBJ2-7,CASSLGGGKTYEQYF,TGTGCCAGCAGTTTAGGAGGGGGGAAGACCTACGAGCAGTACTTC
-,TRBV19,-,TRBJ1-2,CACSVGADYGYTF,TGTGCCTGCTCGGTAGGGGCCGACTATGGCTACACCTTC
TRBD2,TRBV20-1,-,TRBJ2-7,CSARGGAYEQYF,TGCAGTGCGCGCGGGGGGGCCTACGAGCAGTACTTC
-,TRBV29-1,-,TRBJ1-5,CSVITTGAGDQPQHF,TGCAGCGTGATTACCACCGGGGCAGGGGACCAACCCCAGCATTTT
TRBD1,TRBV2,many,TRBJ2-5,CASRITGGRRTQYF,TGTGCCAGCAGGATCACAGGGGGCAGACGGACCCAGTACTTC
-,TRBV7-9,-,TRBJ1-1,CASSLAGLAEAFF,TGTGCCAGCAGCTTAGCAGGTCTTGCTGAAGCTTTCTTT
TRBD1,TRBV2,few,TRBJ1-2,CASSGETGVSGYTF,TGTGCCAGCAGTGGAGAGACAGGGGTAAGCGGCTACACCTTC
TRBD2,TRBV2,-,TRBJ2-2,CASSPRAGGPTGELFF,TGTGCCAGCAGTCCACGAGCGGGAGGGCCGACCGGGGAGCTGTTTTTT
-,TRBV6-4,few,TRBJ2-1,CASSQQSQGEQFF,TGTGCCAGCAGTCAACAAAGCCAGGGTGAGCAGTTCTTC
-,TRBV2,few,TRBJ2-3,CASSNPQGTDTQYF,TGTGCCAGCAGTAATCCTCAGGGCACAGATACGCAGTATTTT
TRBD1,TRBV14,many,TRBJ1-6,CASSLGQMNSPLHF,TGTGCCAGCAGCCTGGGACAGATGAATTCACCCCTCCACTTT
-,TRBV10-3,many,TRBJ2-6,CAISESDGSGANVLTF,TGTGCCATCAGTGAGTCGGATGGTTCTGGGGCCAACGTCCTGACTTTC
-,TRBV7-8,many,TRBJ1-1,CASSPLLAEAFF,TGTGCCAGCAGCCCCCTCTTGGCTGAAGCTTTCTTT
TRBD2,TRBV6-1,-,TRBJ2-7,CASSQALAETYGQYF,TGTGCCAGCAGCCAAGCACTAGCGGAGACCTACGGGCAGTACTTC
-,TRBV25-1,-,TRBJ2-7,CASSLSGLRYEQYF,TGCGCCAGCAGCTTGAGCGGGCTCAGATACGAGCAGTACTTC
-,TRBV6-4,few,TRBJ1-1,CASSDQANTEAFF,TGTGCCAGCAGTGACCAGGCGAACACTGAAGCTTTCTTT
-,TRBV2,many,TRBJ2-3,CASSDRGITDTQYF,TGTGCCAGCAGTGACCGGGGGATCACAGATACGCAGTATTTT
-,TRBV2,-,TRBJ1-1,CASSDPNRANTEAFF,TGTGCCAGCAGTGACCCCAACAGGGCGAACACTGAAGCTTTCTTT
-,TRBV6-2/TRBV6-3,-,TRBJ2-7,CASSYGARWEQYF,TGTGCCAGCAGTTACGGTGCCAGATGGGAGCAGTACTTC
TRBD1,TRBV15,-,TRBJ2-6,CATSRDRGQVHSGANVLTF,TGTGCCACCAGCAGAGATAGGGGACAGGTACACTCTGGGGCCAACGTCCTGACTTTC
TRBD1,TRBV20-1,-,TRBJ2-5,CSAKNADRGPETQYF,TGCAGTGCTAAGAACGCCGACAGGGGCCCAGAGACCCAGTACTTC
-,TRBV2,-,TRBJ1-6,CASRLDLGEASPLHF,TGTGCCAGCAGGTTGGACTTAGGGGAAGCTTCACCCCTCCACTTT
-,TRBV20-1,few,TRBJ2-1,CSARIRNEQFF,TGCAGTGCTAGAATCCGGAATGAGCAGTTCTTC
-,TRBV20-1,few,TRBJ1-3,CSARDEQQLSGNTIYF,TGCAGTGCTAGAGACGAACAGCAACTCTCTGGAAACACCATATATTTT
-,TRBV2,once,TRBJ2-5,CASSESRVETQYF,TGTGCCAGCAGTGAGTCCCGTGTGGAGACCCAGTACTTC
-,TRBV6-1,many,TRBJ2-1,CASSQGGGNGQDEQFF,TGTGCCAGCAGCCAGGGGGGCGGAAACGGTCAGGATGAGCAGTTCTTC
-,TRBV2,-,TRBJ2-5,CASSDPPYTLQYF,TGTGCCAGCAGTGATCCCCCCTACACCCTCCAGTACTTC
TRBD1,TRBV19,-,TRBJ1-2,CASSIGLQGAALTYTF,TGTGCCAGTAGTATAGGTCTACAGGGGGCCGCACTGACCTACACCTTC
-,TRBV12-3/TRBV12-4,many,TRBJ1-2,CASSLPGTYGYTF,TGTGCCAGCAGTTTACCAGGGACATATGGCTACACCTTC
-,TRBV7-6,-,TRBJ1-3,CASSLDGTTGNTIYF,TGTGCCAGCAGCTTAGATGGTACAACTGGAAACACCATATATTTT
TRBD2,TRBV7-2,many,TRBJ2-3,CASSFSGITDTQYF,TGTGCCAGCAGCTTTAGCGGGATCACAGATACGCAGTATTTT
TRBD2,TRBV5-1,-,TRBJ2-7,CASSLVGLAGADLGREQYF,TGCGCCAGCAGCTTGGTTGGACTAGCGGGAGCTGATCTTGGGCGGGAGCAGTACTTC
TRBD2,TRBV20-1,-,TRBJ2-1,CSARDHGAGGGYEQFF,TGCAGTGCTAGAGATCACGGCGCGGGAGGGGGCTATGAGCAGTTCTTC
-,TRBV5-1,many,TRBJ1-5,CASRRDPNQPQHF,TGCGCCAGCCGGAGAGACCCAAATCAGCCCCAGCATTTT
TRBD2,TRBV19,-,TRBJ2-7,CATDGREGSGEQYF,TGTGCCACCGACGGGCGGGAGGGGTCGGGCGAGCAGTACTTC
TRBD2,TRBV25-1,-,TRBJ2-3,CASSETGGTITDTQYF,TGTGCCAGCAGTGAAACTGGGGGGACTATCACAGATACGCAGTATTTT
TRBD2,TRBV2,once,TRBJ2-1,CASSSANQGLAGVGVYNEQFF,TGTGCCAGCAGTAGCGCGAACCAGGGACTAGCGGGAGTGGGGGTCTACAATGAGCAGTTCTTC
TRBD1,TRBV6-2/TRBV6-3,-,TRBJ2-7,CASSPGGLRGSYEQYF,TGTGCCAGCAGCCCAGGGGGTTTAAGGGGCTCCTACGAGCAGTACTTC
TRBD1,TRBV6-1,few,TRBJ2-7,CASNPGTGYEQYF,TGTGCCAGCAACCCCGGGACAGGGTACGAGCAGTACTTC
-,TRBV9,few,TRBJ2-1,CASSEADRFGEQFF,TGTGCCAGCAGCGAGGCAGACCGGTTCGGTGAGCAGTTCTTC
TRBD1,TRBV5-1,-,TRBJ1-5,CASSHGQGAVQPQHF,TGCGCCAGCAGCCACGGACAGGGGGCTGTTCAGCCCCAGCATTTT
-,TRBV10-3,-,TRBJ2-7,CAISEITGGAEQYF,TGTGCCATCAGTGAGATAACAGGAGGGGCCGAGCAGTACTTC
-,TRBV7-6,-,TRBJ1-2,CASSLSGRTGPKKNGGYTF,TGTGCCAGCAGCTTATCCGGCAGGACGGGGCCCAAGAAAAATGGCGGCTACACCTTC
-,TRBV19,many,TRBJ2-1,CASSIGGGKQFF,TGTGCCAGTAGTATCGGTGGGGGAAAGCAGTTCTTC
TRBD2,TRBV20-1,few,TRBJ2-7,CSARDRLRGVPGEQYF,TGCAGTGCTAGAGATCGATTGCGGGGGGTCCCAGGAGAGCAGTACTTC